Listed below are T cell receptor beta chains from one sample, sequenced in a study of blood T cell repertoires in COVID-19. Assay used: immunoSEQ multiplex PCR; TCRdb lists only in-frame clones, some missing. Of 60,000 to 90,000 clones listed, around 84% are singletons. The material sequenced was peripheral blood. Source of these receptors: a woman between 45 and 65 years old with acute or convalescent COVID-19. CDR3s include the opening cysteine and the closing phenylalanine or tryptophan. D genes are given only for firm matches. A row's size may be missing; if present it is once, few, many or a size class.

d_gene	j_gene	v_gene	abundance	CDR3nt	CDR3aa
.	TRBJ2-7	TRBV14	.	TGTGCCAGCAGCCAAGGTCGGGGAATGGCCGAGCAGTACTTC	CASSQGRGMAEQYF
.	TRBJ1-5	TRBV29-1	.	TGCAGCGCCACGGGGGGGTCTAATCAGCCCCAGCATTTT	CSATGGSNQPQHF
.	TRBJ1-5	TRBV19	.	TGTGCCAGTAGTATAGGGGATGGGGGCGTATGGCAGCCCCAGCATTTT	CASSIGDGGVWQPQHF
TRBD1	TRBJ1-2	TRBV11-2	.	TGTGCCAGCAGCGCAGCATCCGGGACAGGGAATGGCTACACCTTC	CASSAASGTGNGYTF
.	TRBJ2-7	TRBV4-1	.	TGCGCCAGCAGCGGGCGGGAAGGAGGGCACTACGAGCAGTACTTC	CASSGREGGHYEQYF
TRBD2	TRBJ2-7	TRBV14	.	TGTGCCAGCAGCCAAGCGCCCCCTTTGCGTGGACTAGCGGGGTACGAGCAGTACTTC	CASSQAPPLRGLAGYEQYF
TRBD2	TRBJ2-7	TRBV6-5	.	TGTGCCAGCAGTTTTCTGCGGGAGGTGCAGTACTTC	CASSFLREVQYF
.	TRBJ2-4	TRBV7-9	.	TGTGCCAGCAGCTTTTCGGACATTCAGTACTTC	CASSFSDIQYF
TRBD1	TRBJ1-4	TRBV6-6	.	TGTGCCAGCGGTACCAAGGGGACAGGGGAAAATGAAAAACTGTTTTTT	CASGTKGTGENEKLFF
.	TRBJ1-2	TRBV5-1	.	TGCGCCAGCAGACCTCCGGGATTAGACTATGGCTACACCTTC	CASRPPGLDYGYTF
TRBD1	TRBJ2-4	TRBV29-1	.	TGCAGCGTATCGAGGGACAGGGGGGGAAACATTCAGTACTTC	CSVSRDRGGNIQYF
.	TRBJ2-5	TRBV7-9	.	TGTGCCAGCAGCTTCCAGGAGGGAATCCAAGAGACCCAGTACTTC	CASSFQEGIQETQYF
.	TRBJ1-5	TRBV5-8	.	TGTGCCAGCAGCCCTAGGGGGAATCAGCCCCAGCATTTT	CASSPRGNQPQHF
.	TRBJ1-1	TRBV28	.	TGTGCCAGCAGCGGGGGGCGGGGTTTCTTT	CASSGGRGFF
.	TRBJ1-1	TRBV11-2	.	TGTGCCAGCAGCCTAGTTCGCACTGAAGCTTTCTTT	CASSLVRTEAFF
.	TRBJ2-5	TRBV19	.	TGTGCCAGTAGTATCGCGGAGACCCAGTACTTC	CASSIAETQYF
.	TRBJ2-7	TRBV6-2/TRBV6-3	.	TGTGCCAGCAGTTGGGGGGACCGAGTGGGATCCTACGAGCAGTACTTC	CASSWGDRVGSYEQYF
.	TRBJ2-3	TRBV6-2/TRBV6-3	.	TGTGCCAGCAGTCCCCGTCACTCTGGTCCGCGGAGAAGCACAGATACGCAGTATTTT	CASSPRHSGPRRSTDTQYF
.	TRBJ2-7	TRBV6-2/TRBV6-3	.	TGTGCCAGCAGCAACTCCAGGGGCTGGGATTACGAGCAGTACTTC	CASSNSRGWDYEQYF
TRBD2	TRBJ2-7	TRBV3-1/TRBV3-2	.	TGTGCCAGCAGCCCCCAACTGACTAGCGGTCCCTACGAGCAGTACTTC	CASSPQLTSGPYEQYF
.	TRBJ1-6	TRBV5-6	.	TGTGCCAGCAGCGAGTGGGTTCCTCGGGGATCCTATAATTCACCCCTCCACTTT	CASSEWVPRGSYNSPLHF
TRBD1	TRBJ1-6	TRBV6-2/TRBV6-3	.	TGTGCCAGCAGTTATCCGGCGGGACAGGGTTTTTTAACCCTCCACTTT	CASSYPAGQGFLTLHF
.	TRBJ1-1	TRBV19	.	TGTGCCAGTAGTATCGCGGAGGGCACTGAAGCTTTCTTT	CASSIAEGTEAFF
.	TRBJ2-7	TRBV18	few	TGTGCCAGCTCACCCCCCGGCGGATACGAGCAGTACTTC	CASSPPGGYEQYF
.	TRBJ2-5	TRBV24-1	.	TGTGCCACCAGTGGTGACCAATCGAGGGAGACCCAGTACTTC	CATSGDQSRETQYF
TRBD1	TRBJ1-1	TRBV15	.	TGTGCCACCAGCGGCAGGGGGGACACTGAAGCTTTCTTT	CATSGRGDTEAFF
.	TRBJ2-3	TRBV12-3/TRBV12-4	.	TGTGCCAGCAGTATGACAGGCACAGATACGCAGTATTTT	CASSMTGTDTQYF
.	TRBJ2-5	TRBV7-6	.	TGTGCCAGCAGCTTACCAGAAAGATCGACTCAAGAGACCCAGTACTTC	CASSLPERSTQETQYF
.	TRBJ2-6	TRBV5-6	once	TGTGCCAGCAGCTCGCCCAGTATGCGGGCTGGGGCCAACGTCCTGACTTTC	CASSSPSMRAGANVLTF
TRBD2	TRBJ2-7	TRBV30	.	TGTGCCTGGAGGCCCGGGACTAGCGTACCCGAGCAGTACTTC	CAWRPGTSVPEQYF
.	TRBJ2-5	TRBV7-8	.	TGTGCCAGCAGCTTAGGAGGCACACATGGGGAGACCCAGTACTTC	CASSLGGTHGETQYF
TRBD1	TRBJ2-7	TRBV9	.	TGTGCCAGCAGCGCCGGGACAGGGTTAAGGAACGAGCAGTACTTC	CASSAGTGLRNEQYF
TRBD1	TRBJ1-5	TRBV4-2	.	TGTGCCAGCAGCCAAGGGACAGGGGTGGAACAGCCCCAGCATTTT	CASSQGTGVEQPQHF
TRBD1	TRBJ1-1	TRBV7-8	.	TGTGCCAGCAGCATGGCCCAGGGGGAATGGGGCACTGAAGCTTTCTTT	CASSMAQGEWGTEAFF
TRBD1	TRBJ1-4	TRBV2	.	TGTGCCAGCAATTTGGGACAGTATAATGAAAAACTGTTTTTT	CASNLGQYNEKLFF
.	TRBJ2-5	TRBV6-6	.	TGTGCCAGCAGTTACTCGAAGGGAGTCGAGACCCAGTACTTC	CASSYSKGVETQYF
.	TRBJ2-1	TRBV12-2	.	TGTGCAAGTCGCTTAGAGGGTGGCAGGGAATCAGCGGGGGGGCATAATGAGCAGTTCTTC	CASRLEGGRESAGGHNEQFF
TRBD2	TRBJ2-3	TRBV19	.	TGTGCCAGTAGTTCCCCCCCGGGAGGGACGGATACGCAGTATTTT	CASSSPPGGTDTQYF
TRBD2	TRBJ2-3	TRBV11-2	.	TGTGCCAGCAGCCACTTAGCGGGGGGTCCCCCCGGCACAGATACGCAGTATTTT	CASSHLAGGPPGTDTQYF
.	TRBJ1-1	TRBV28	.	TGTGCCAGCAGTTCCAACTTGTGGGGCAGGATGAACACTGAAGCTTTCTTT	CASSSNLWGRMNTEAFF
.	TRBJ1-6	TRBV6-6	large	TGTGCCAGCACACAGACCGGCTCGGGGACCCTCCACTTT	CASTQTGSGTLHF
.	TRBJ1-1	TRBV18	once	TGTGCCAGCTCACCACTCCAGTGGGCCAAAACCAACGTGAACACTGAAGCTTTCTTT	CASSPLQWAKTNVNTEAFF
.	TRBJ2-7	TRBV27	.	TGTGCCAGCAGTTTATCGTGGGTTTTAAGGGAGCAGGACGAGCAGTACTTC	CASSLSWVLREQDEQYF
TRBD1	TRBJ1-5	TRBV2	once	TGTGCCAGCAGGGGACAGGCTCCGCCCCAGCATTTT	CASRGQAPPQHF
.	TRBJ1-2	TRBV24-1	.	TGTGCCCCTCGGGGGGCACAGGGCTACACCTTC	CAPRGAQGYTF
TRBD1	TRBJ2-7	TRBV7-9	.	TGTGCCAGCAGCCCCTGGACAGGGGGGATCCACGAGCAGTACTTC	CASSPWTGGIHEQYF
TRBD1	TRBJ2-6	TRBV27	.	TGTGCCAGTAAACCGGGACAGGGTTTCATCGGGAAAGCCTCTGGGGCCAACGTCCTGACTTTC	CASKPGQGFIGKASGANVLTF
TRBD1	TRBJ1-1	TRBV2	.	TGTGCCAGCAGTGAAGCCAGGGGGCTTGGGAACACTGAAGCTTTCTTT	CASSEARGLGNTEAFF
TRBD2	TRBJ2-1	TRBV5-4	.	TGTGCCAACTCACCGGGACTAGCCAATGAGCAGTTCTTC	CANSPGLANEQFF